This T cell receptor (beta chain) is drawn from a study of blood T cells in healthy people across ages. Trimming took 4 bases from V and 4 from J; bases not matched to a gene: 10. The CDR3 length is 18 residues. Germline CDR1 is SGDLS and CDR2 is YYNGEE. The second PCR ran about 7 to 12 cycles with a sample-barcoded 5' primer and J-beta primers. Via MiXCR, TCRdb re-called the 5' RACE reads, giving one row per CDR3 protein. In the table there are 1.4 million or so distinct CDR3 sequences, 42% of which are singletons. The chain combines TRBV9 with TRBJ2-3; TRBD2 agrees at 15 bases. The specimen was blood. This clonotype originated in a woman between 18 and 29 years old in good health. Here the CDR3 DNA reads TGTGCCAGCAGCCCAGGACTAGCGGGAGGGTCTTACGCAGATACGCAGTATTTT. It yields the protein CASSPGLAGGSYADTQYF.